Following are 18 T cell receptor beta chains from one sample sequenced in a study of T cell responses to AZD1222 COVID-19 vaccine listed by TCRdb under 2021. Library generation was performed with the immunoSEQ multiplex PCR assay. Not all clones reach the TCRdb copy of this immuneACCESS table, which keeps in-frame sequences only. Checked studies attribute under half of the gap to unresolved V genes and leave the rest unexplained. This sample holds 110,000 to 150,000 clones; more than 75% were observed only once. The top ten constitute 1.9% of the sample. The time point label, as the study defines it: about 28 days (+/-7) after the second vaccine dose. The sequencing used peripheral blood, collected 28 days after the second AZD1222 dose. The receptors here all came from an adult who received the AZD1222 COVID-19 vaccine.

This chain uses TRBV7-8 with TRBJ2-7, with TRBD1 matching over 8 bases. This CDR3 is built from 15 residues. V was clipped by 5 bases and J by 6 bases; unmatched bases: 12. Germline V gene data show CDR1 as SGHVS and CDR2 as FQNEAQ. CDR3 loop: CASSRQGPVLPEQYF. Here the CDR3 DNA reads TGTGCCAGCAGCCGACAGGGGCCCGTCCTACCCGAGCAGTACTTC.

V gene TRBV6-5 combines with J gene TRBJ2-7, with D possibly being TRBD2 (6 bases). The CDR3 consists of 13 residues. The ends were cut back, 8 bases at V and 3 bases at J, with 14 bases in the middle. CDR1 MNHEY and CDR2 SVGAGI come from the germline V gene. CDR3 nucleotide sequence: TGTGCCAGCGAGTCGGAGGGCGGCTACGAGCAGTACTTC. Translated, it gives CASESEGGYEQYF.

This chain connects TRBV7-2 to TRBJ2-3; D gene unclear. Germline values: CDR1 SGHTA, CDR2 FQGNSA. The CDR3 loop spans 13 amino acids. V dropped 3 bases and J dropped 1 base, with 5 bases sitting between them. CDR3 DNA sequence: TGTGCCAGCAGCTTTCCGGGCACAGATACGCAGTATTTT. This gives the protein CASSFPGTDTQYF.

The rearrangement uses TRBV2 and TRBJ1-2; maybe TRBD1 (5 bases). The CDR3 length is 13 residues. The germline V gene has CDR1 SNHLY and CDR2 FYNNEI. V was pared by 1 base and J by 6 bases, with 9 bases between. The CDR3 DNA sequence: TGTGCCAGCAGTGAAGGGCGGGGGGATGGCTACACCTTC. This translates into CASSEGRGDGYTF.

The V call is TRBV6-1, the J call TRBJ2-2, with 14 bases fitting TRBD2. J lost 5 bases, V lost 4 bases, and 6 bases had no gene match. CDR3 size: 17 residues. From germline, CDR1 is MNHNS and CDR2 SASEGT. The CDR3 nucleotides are TGTGCCAGCAGTGGACTAGCGGGAGGGCCGGAAACCGGGGAGCTGTTTTTT. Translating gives CASSGLAGGPETGELFF.

CDR3 in DNA: TGTGCCAGCAGCTTGGAAAATGCTTCACCCCTCCACTTT. It encodes CASSLENASPLHF. The chain has TRBV5-5 and TRBJ1-6; D ambiguous. V was cut by 0 bases and J by 9 bases, with 7 bases left in between. CDR1 and CDR2 (germline): SGHKS, YYEKEE (reference sequence). The CDR3 length is 13 residues.

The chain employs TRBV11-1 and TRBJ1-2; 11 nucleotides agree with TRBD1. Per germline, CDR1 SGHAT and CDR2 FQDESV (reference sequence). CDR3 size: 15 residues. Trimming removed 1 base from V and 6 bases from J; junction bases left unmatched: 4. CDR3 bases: TGTGCCAGCAGCTTAGACTGGACAGGGGGCGATGGCTACACCTTC. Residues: CASSLDWTGGDGYTF.

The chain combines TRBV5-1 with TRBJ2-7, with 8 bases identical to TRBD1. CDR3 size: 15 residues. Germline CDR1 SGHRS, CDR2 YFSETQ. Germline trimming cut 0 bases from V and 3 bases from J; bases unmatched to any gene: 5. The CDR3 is CASSLGAGGLYEQYF. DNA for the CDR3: TGCGCCAGCAGCTTGGGGGCAGGGGGCCTCTACGAGCAGTACTTC.

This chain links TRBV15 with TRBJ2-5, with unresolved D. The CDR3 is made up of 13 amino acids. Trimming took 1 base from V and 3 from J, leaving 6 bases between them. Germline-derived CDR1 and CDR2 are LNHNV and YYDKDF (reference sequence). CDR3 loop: CATSRVGKETQYF. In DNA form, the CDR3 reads TGTGCCACCAGCAGAGTCGGTAAAGAGACCCAGTACTTC. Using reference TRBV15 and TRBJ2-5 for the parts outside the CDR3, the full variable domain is DAMVIQNPRYQVTQFGKPVTLSCSQTLNHNVMYWYQQKSSQAPKLLFHYYDKDFNNEADTPDNFQSRRPNTSFCFLDIRSPGLGDTAMYLCATSRVGKETQYFGPGTRLLVL.

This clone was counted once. CDR3 DNA sequence: TGTGCCAGCAGCCTCGGACAGGGCGCGGGGGACACTGAAGCTTTCTTT. It translates to CASSLGQGAGDTEAFF. This chain links TRBV6-6 with TRBJ1-1; TRBD1 agrees at 8 bases. CDR1 MNHNY and CDR2 SVGAGI come from the germline V gene (reference sequence). This CDR3 is 16 amino acids long. Trimming cost V 6 bases and J 3 bases; bases outside gene matches: 12.

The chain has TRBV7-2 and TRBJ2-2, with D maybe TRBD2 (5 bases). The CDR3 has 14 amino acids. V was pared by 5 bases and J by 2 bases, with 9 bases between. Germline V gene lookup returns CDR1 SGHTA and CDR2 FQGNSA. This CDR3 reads CASSQDYNTGELFF. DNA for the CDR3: TGTGCCAGCAGCCAAGACTATAACACCGGGGAGCTGTTTTTT. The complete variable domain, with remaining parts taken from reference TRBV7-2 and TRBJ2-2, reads GAGVSQSPSNKVTEKGKDVELRCDPISGHTALYWYRQSLGQGLEFLIYFQGNSAPDKSGLPSDRFSAERTGGSVSTLTIQRTQQEDSAVYLCASSQDYNTGELFFGEGSRLTVL.

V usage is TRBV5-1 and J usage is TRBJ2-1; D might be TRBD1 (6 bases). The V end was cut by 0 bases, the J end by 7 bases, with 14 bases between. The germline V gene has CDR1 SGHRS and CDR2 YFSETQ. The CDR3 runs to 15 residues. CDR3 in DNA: TGCGCCAGCAGCTTGGCCCTTGGGGGCGGGAATGAGCAGTTCTTC. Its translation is CASSLALGGGNEQFF.

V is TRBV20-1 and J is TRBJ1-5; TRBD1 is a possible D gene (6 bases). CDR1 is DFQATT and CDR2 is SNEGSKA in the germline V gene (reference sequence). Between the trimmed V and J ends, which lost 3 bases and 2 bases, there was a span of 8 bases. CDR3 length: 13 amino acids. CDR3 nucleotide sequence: TGCAGTGCTAGTTACAGGGGCAATCAGCCCCAGCATTTT. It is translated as CSASYRGNQPQHF.

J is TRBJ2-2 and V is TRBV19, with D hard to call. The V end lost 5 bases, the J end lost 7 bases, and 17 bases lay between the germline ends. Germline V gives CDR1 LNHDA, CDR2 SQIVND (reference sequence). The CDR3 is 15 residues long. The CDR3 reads CASSLRQLQIGELFF. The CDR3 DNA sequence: TGTGCCAGTAGTCTCCGTCAGCTGCAAATCGGGGAGCTGTTTTTT.

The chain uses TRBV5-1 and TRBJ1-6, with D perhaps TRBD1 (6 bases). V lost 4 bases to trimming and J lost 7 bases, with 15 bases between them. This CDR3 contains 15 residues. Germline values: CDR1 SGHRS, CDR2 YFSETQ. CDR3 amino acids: CASSRTDSINSPLHF. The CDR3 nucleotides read TGCGCCAGCAGCCGAACGGACAGTATCAATTCACCCCTCCACTTT.

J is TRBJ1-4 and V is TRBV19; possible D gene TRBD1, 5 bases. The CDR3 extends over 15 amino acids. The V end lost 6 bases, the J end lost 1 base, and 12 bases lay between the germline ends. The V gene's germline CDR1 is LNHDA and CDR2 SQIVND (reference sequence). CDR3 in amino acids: CASSPRGGTNEKLFF. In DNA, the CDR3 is TGTGCCAGTAGCCCCCGGGGGGGAACTAATGAAAAACTGTTTTTT.

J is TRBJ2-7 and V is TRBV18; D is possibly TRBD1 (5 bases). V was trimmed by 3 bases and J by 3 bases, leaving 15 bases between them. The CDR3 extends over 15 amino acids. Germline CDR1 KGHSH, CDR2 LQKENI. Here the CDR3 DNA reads TGTGCCAGCTCACCCCAGGGCCAGACCCTCTACGAGCAGTACTTC. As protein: CASSPQGQTLYEQYF.

DNA for the CDR3: TGCGCCAGCAGCCCAAAGTCCTCAGGCGGGGCGAACACTGAAGCTTTCTTT. Its protein is CASSPKSSGGANTEAFF. The J gene is TRBJ1-1, the V gene TRBV5-1; D might be TRBD1 (5 bases). V gave up 4 bases and J gave up 1 base, with 20 bases separating them. Germline V lookup: CDR1 SGHRS, CDR2 YFSETQ. This CDR3 spans 17 amino acids.